These 5 T cell receptor beta chains were sequenced from one sample in a study of T cell responses to AZD1222 COVID-19 vaccine. Assay used: immunoSEQ multiplex PCR; TCRdb lists only in-frame clones, some missing. This sample has 110,000 or so clones; around 87% occur once, and the top ten carry 4% to 5.5%. Material: peripheral blood, obtained 28 days after the second AZD1222 dose. The receptors were sampled from an adult who received the AZD1222 COVID-19 vaccine.

The rearrangement joins TRBV6-1 to TRBJ1-5; 7 nucleotides agree with TRBD1. Trimming removed 1 base from V and 4 bases from J; junction bases left unmatched: 4. The germline gives CDR1 MNHNS, CDR2 SASEGT. The CDR3 covers 15 residues. CDR3 loop: CASSEGPGGNQPQHF. In DNA form, the CDR3 reads TGTGCCAGCAGTGAAGGGCCAGGGGGAAATCAGCCCCAGCATTTT.

The J gene is TRBJ1-1, the V gene TRBV4-1, with D possibly matching TRBD1 (5 bases). CDR1 and CDR2 from the germline V gene are MGHRA and YSYEKL. Trimming pared 4 bases from V and 0 bases from J, leaving 12 bases between. The CDR3 has 15 amino acids. The CDR3 bases are TGCGCCAGCAGCCTATCGGGACTCGTGAACACTGAAGCTTTCTTT. Its translation is CASSLSGLVNTEAFF.

The CDR3 is CAISLQTGTWETQYF. Written as DNA, the CDR3 is TGTGCCATCAGTCTACAGACGGGAACATGGGAGACCCAGTACTTC. The chain links TRBV10-3 to TRBJ2-5, with a possible D match to TRBD2 (5 bases). Germline V gene lookup returns CDR1 ENHRY and CDR2 SYGVKD. The V gene lost 5 bases and the J gene lost 5 bases, with 18 bases spanning the gap. The CDR3 spans 15 residues.

The chain links TRBV6-1 to TRBJ2-7; D gene unclear. Trimming cost V 2 bases and J 2 bases, with 10 bases left between them. This CDR3 contains 14 residues. Germline V gene data show CDR1 as MNHNS and CDR2 as SASEGT. The CDR3 here is CASSELGAPYEQYF. CDR3 DNA sequence: TGTGCCAGCAGTGAACTTGGTGCGCCCTACGAGCAGTACTTC.

This chain links TRBV9 with TRBJ1-2; D perhaps matches TRBD1 (5 bases). V gave up 0 bases and J gave up 4 bases, with 7 bases separating them. The germline CDR1 and CDR2 sequences are SGDLS and YYNGEE. The CDR3 is 13 residues long. This chain's CDR3 is CASSVEGTYGYTF. The CDR3 region has the DNA TGTGCCAGCAGCGTAGAAGGGACCTATGGCTACACCTTC.